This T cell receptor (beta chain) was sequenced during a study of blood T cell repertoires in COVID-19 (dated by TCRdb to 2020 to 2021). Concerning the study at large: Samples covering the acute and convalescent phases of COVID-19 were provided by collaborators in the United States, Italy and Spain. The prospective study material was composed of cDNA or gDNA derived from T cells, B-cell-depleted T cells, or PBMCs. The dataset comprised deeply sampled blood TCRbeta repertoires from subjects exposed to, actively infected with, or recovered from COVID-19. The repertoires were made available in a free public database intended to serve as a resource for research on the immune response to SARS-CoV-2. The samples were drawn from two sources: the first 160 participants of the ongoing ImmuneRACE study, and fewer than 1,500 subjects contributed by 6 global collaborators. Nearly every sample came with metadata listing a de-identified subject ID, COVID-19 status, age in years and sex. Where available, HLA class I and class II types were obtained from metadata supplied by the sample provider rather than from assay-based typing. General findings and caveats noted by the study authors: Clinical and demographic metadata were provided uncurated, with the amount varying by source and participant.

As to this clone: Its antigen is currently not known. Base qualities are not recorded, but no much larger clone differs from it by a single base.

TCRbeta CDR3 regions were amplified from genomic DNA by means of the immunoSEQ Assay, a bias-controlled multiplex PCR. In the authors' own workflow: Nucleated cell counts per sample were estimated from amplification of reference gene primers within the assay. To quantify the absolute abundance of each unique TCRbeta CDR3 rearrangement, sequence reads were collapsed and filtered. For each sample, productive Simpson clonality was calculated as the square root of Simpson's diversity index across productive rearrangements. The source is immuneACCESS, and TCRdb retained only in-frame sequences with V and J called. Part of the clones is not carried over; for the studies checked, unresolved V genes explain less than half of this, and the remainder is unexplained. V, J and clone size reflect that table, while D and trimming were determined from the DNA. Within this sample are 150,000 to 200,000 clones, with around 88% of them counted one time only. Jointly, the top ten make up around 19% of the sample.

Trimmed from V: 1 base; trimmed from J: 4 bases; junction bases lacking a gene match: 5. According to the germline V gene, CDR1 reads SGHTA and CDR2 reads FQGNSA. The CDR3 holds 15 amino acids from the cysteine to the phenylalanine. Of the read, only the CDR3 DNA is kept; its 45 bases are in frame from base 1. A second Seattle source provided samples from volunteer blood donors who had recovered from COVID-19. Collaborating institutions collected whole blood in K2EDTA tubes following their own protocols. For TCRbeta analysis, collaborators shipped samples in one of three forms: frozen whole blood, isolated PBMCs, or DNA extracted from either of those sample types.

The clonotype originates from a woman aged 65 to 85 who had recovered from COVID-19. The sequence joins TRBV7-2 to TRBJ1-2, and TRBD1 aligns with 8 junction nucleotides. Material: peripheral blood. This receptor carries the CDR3 CASSLGGQGAYGYTF. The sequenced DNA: TGTGCCAGCAGCTTAGGGGGCCAGGGGGCCTATGGCTACACCTTC.